The entry below gives a single T cell receptor (beta chain) sequence along with its context. The antigen is not known. The data stem from a study of OX40 agonist ivuxolimab in advanced cancers. For the study at large: The patients' treatment was ivuxolimab, an agonistic anti-OX40 (CD134) antibody. Recorded diagnoses for dose-escalation patients were hepatocellular carcinoma, melanoma, renal cell or head and neck cancer. Points from the study as a whole: At 0.1 to 3.0 mg/kg, CD4+ and CD8+ blood T cells expanded clonally by week 6.

Produced via immunoSEQ multiplex PCR; TCRdb's table is partial and in-frame only. The sample shows about 82,000 clones, about 91% of them seen only once. Enrollment shut out patients with autoimmune disease history or systemic immunosuppression. The source was CD4+ or CD8+ T cells sorted from blood, collected in a trial of the OX40 agonist ivuxolimab. The clonotype comes from an adult with an advanced solid tumor such as melanoma, head and neck, liver or kidney cancer.

The CDR3 DNA sequence: TGTGCCAGCAGTGAAGGTTGGACTTGGAGTGATGTAAAACTGTTTTTT. Translated: CASSEGWTWSDVKLFF. The V gene is TRBV6-1, the J gene TRBJ1-4; no clear D gene. Trimming removed 1 base at V and 10 bases at J, with 19 bases between. Germline loops: CDR1 MNHNS, CDR2 SASEGT. This CDR3 spans 16 amino acids.